This TCR beta chain was sequenced in a study of blood T cell repertoires in COVID-19. Study overall: Sample material is recorded as cDNA or gDNA derived from T cells, B-cell-depleted T cells, or PBMCs.

CDR1 and CDR2 (germline): LNHDA, SQIVND (reference sequence). The V segment lost 9 bases and the J segment 5 bases; nucleotides outside the gene matches: 5. The CDR3 totals 14 residues. Using immunoSEQ multiplex PCR, the repertoire was profiled, and TCRdb retains in-frame clones only, with some absent. The sample yields 200,000 to 250,000 clones, around 83% seen once. The sample comprised peripheral blood. The chain is built from TRBV19 and TRBJ2-1, with 12 nucleotides matching TRBD2. The receptor was derived from a man aged 45-65 years with active or convalescent COVID-19. The CDR3 nucleotides are TGTGCCAGCTGTAGGACTAGCGGGAACAATGAGCAGTTCTTC. Translation gives CASCRTSGNNEQFF.